A selection of T cell receptor beta chains follows, all from one sample in a study of blood T cell repertoires in COVID-19. Using immunoSEQ multiplex PCR, the repertoire was profiled, and TCRdb retains in-frame clones only, with some absent. The table lists about 49,000 clones, roughly 80% of them singletons. Source material: peripheral blood. The receptors stem from a woman aged 55-75 years with acute or convalescent COVID-19. The CDR3 runs from the conserved cysteine through the conserved F or W. A D gene is named only where the DNA matches it firmly. Size is stated for part of the rows, as once, few or many counts, or as a class when the clone is expanded.

CDR3nt	CDR3aa	j_gene	v_gene	abundance	d_gene	len
TGTGCCAGCAGCTTATATGACAGGGACACTGAAGCTTTCTTT	CASSLYDRDTEAFF	TRBJ1-1	TRBV7-6	once	TRBD1	14
TGCGCCAGCAGCTTGGGGGGCAGGGAGAACACTGAAGCTTTCTTT	CASSLGGRENTEAFF	TRBJ1-1	TRBV5-1	.	.	15
TGTGCCACCAGCAGAGTTCATGGGCAGAGAAATGAAAAACTGTTTTTT	CATSRVHGQRNEKLFF	TRBJ1-4	TRBV15	.	.	16
TGTGCCAGCAGCTTAGGGGCAGGGATCGACGAGCAGTACTTC	CASSLGAGIDEQYF	TRBJ2-7	TRBV7-9	once	.	14
TGTGCCAGCAGCGCCCCTGGTGGGGGGAAGCAGTTCTTC	CASSAPGGGKQFF	TRBJ2-1	TRBV7-9	.	.	13
TGCGCCAGCAGCCAAGATGACAGGTCTCGCGTGGGCTATGGCTACACCTTC	CASSQDDRSRVGYGYTF	TRBJ1-2	TRBV4-1	few	.	17
TGCGCCAGCAGTGGGGGACTTAACTATGGCTACACCTTC	CASSGGLNYGYTF	TRBJ1-2	TRBV5-1	.	.	13
TGTGCCAGCAGCCCTAGCGGGGGTTCCTACAATGAGCAGTTCTTC	CASSPSGGSYNEQFF	TRBJ2-1	TRBV3-1/TRBV3-2	.	TRBD2	15
TGTGCCAGCAGCGCATTATCTTCAGGGGTGAACACTGAAGCTTTCTTT	CASSALSSGVNTEAFF	TRBJ1-1	TRBV5-4	.	.	16
TGTGCCACCAGCAGGGAGACAGGAAACCCATCTGGAAACACCATATATTTT	CATSRETGNPSGNTIYF	TRBJ1-3	TRBV15	.	.	17
TGTGCCAGCAGCCAACGGGGACAGGGGGCGTATCAGCCCCAGCATTTT	CASSQRGQGAYQPQHF	TRBJ1-5	TRBV27	.	TRBD1	16
TGTGCCAGCAGCAATGGACTCCTATCCAATGAGCAGTTCTTC	CASSNGLLSNEQFF	TRBJ2-1	TRBV9	once	.	14
TGTGCCAGCAGCAAAGGTCCAGCGGGAGCCGATACGCAGTATTTT	CASSKGPAGADTQYF	TRBJ2-3	TRBV21-1	.	.	15
TGTGCCATCAGTGAGCTGGCCGGGACAGGTAGCACAGATACGCAGTATTTT	CAISELAGTGSTDTQYF	TRBJ2-3	TRBV10-3	.	TRBD1	17
TGTGCCAGCAGCTTAGGACAGGTCTCTGGAAACACCATATATTTT	CASSLGQVSGNTIYF	TRBJ1-3	TRBV7-6	.	.	15
TGTGCCAGCTTAGACAGGTACACTGAAGCTTTCTTT	CASLDRYTEAFF	TRBJ1-1	TRBV19	.	.	12
TGTGCCATCAGAAAAGGACAGGGTGAGAGGAACTCCTACGAGCAGTACTTC	CAIRKGQGERNSYEQYF	TRBJ2-7	TRBV10-3	.	TRBD1	17
TGTGCCAGCAGATGGGGGGTACAAGAGACCCAGTACTTC	CASRWGVQETQYF	TRBJ2-5	TRBV12-3/TRBV12-4	.	.	13
TGTGCCAGCAGCCCTTTGGGCAGACACTATGGCTACACCTTC	CASSPLGRHYGYTF	TRBJ1-2	TRBV28	.	.	14
TGTGCCAGCAGTCCCCGAGGGATTAACACGAGGAAGCAGTACTTC	CASSPRGINTRKQYF	TRBJ2-7	TRBV28	.	.	15
TGCGCCAGCAGCCAAAACGGACTGAGCACAGATACGCAGTATTTT	CASSQNGLSTDTQYF	TRBJ2-3	TRBV4-1	once	.	15
TGCGCCAGCAGCTTGGGACAGAACTACGAGCAGTACTTC	CASSLGQNYEQYF	TRBJ2-7	TRBV5-1	once	.	13
TGTGCCAGCAGCTTAAGGGGGCCAACTAATGAAAAACTGTTTTTT	CASSLRGPTNEKLFF	TRBJ1-4	TRBV11-1	.	TRBD1	15
TGTGCCAGCAGACCAGGACTAGCGGGGATCAGCTCCTACAATGAGCAGTTCTTC	CASRPGLAGISSYNEQFF	TRBJ2-1	TRBV27	.	TRBD2	18
TGTGCCAGCAGCACCCGACTAGCGGGGCAAGAGACCCAGTACTTC	CASSTRLAGQETQYF	TRBJ2-5	TRBV5-4	.	TRBD2	15
TGTGCCAGCAGCTTGGCTAGCGGGAGGATGGCGTACGAGCAGTACTTC	CASSLASGRMAYEQYF	TRBJ2-7	TRBV7-6	.	TRBD2	16
TGTGCCACCAGCAGAGATCGGGACACCGGGATTCAGTACTTC	CATSRDRDTGIQYF	TRBJ2-4	TRBV15	.	.	14
TGCGCCAGCAGCCAAGTAGGTAGCGGGGCCTACGAGCAGTACTTC	CASSQVGSGAYEQYF	TRBJ2-7	TRBV4-1	.	TRBD2	15
TGCAGCGTTGAATTGCCCGAGAACGTTGACTACAATGAGCAGTTCTTC	CSVELPENVDYNEQFF	TRBJ2-1	TRBV29-1	.	.	16
TGTGCCAGCAGCTCCTCCCCTGGTGGGGGCGGTTCCTACGAGCAGTACTTC	CASSSSPGGGGSYEQYF	TRBJ2-7	TRBV5-5	.	.	17
TGTGCCAGCAGCCCCCGGGGGGTGGAGACCCAGTACTTC	CASSPRGVETQYF	TRBJ2-5	TRBV6-5	.	TRBD2	13
TGTGCCACCAGAATGACCGGGGAGGCCGGGGAGCTGTTTTTT	CATRMTGEAGELFF	TRBJ2-2	TRBV24-1	.	.	14
TGTGCCAGCTCACCATCACTCGGACTAGCGGGAGGGGAGCACTACAATGAGCAGTTCTTC	CASSPSLGLAGGEHYNEQFF	TRBJ2-1	TRBV18	.	TRBD2	20
TGTGCCAGCAGCTTAGAAACGGGCAGGGCAGGAGGAAACACCATATATTTT	CASSLETGRAGGNTIYF	TRBJ1-3	TRBV7-2	.	.	17
TGTGCCACCAGTGATTCGGCAGGGGGCCACGGCTACACCTTC	CATSDSAGGHGYTF	TRBJ1-2	TRBV24-1	.	TRBD1	14
TGTGCCAGCAGTGGGACAGGATATTCACCCCTCCACTTT	CASSGTGYSPLHF	TRBJ1-6	TRBV2	few	TRBD1	13
TGTGCCAGCAGCGGCCGGGACAGCCTTTGGCAGTATTTT	CASSGRDSLWQYF	TRBJ2-3	TRBV5-6	.	TRBD1	13
TGTGCCAGCAGCCAAGGGTCTAGCGTTGCCTACGAGCAGTACTTC	CASSQGSSVAYEQYF	TRBJ2-7	TRBV4-2	.	.	15
TGCGCCAGCAGCTTGGAACGGGGGGCCTATAATTCACCCCTCCACTTT	CASSLERGAYNSPLHF	TRBJ1-6	TRBV5-1	.	.	16
TGTGCCAGCACCTTAGGACAGGGCACAGATACGCAGTATTTT	CASTLGQGTDTQYF	TRBJ2-3	TRBV27	.	TRBD1	14
TGTGCCAGCAGCTTATCGGACAGGGGAAACACCATATATTTT	CASSLSDRGNTIYF	TRBJ1-3	TRBV7-8	.	TRBD1	14
TGTGCCAGCAGCGGAACCGGGACTAACTATGGCTACACCTTC	CASSGTGTNYGYTF	TRBJ1-2	TRBV5-5	.	.	14
TGTGCCAGCAGCCAGGGTGGTCTTAATGTGCAGTTCTTC	CASSQGGLNVQFF	TRBJ2-1	TRBV11-2	.	.	13
TGTGCCAGTAAAGGATGGGGGCGCGGAGATACGCAGTATTTT	CASKGWGRGDTQYF	TRBJ2-3	TRBV19	once	.	14
TGTGCCAGCAGTTCCGGCCCGGCGGCGAAGGTGTTTTTT	CASSSGPAAKVFF	TRBJ1-4	TRBV28	.	.	13
TGCACCAGCAGCCAGGACAGATCCAGCTCCTACGAGCAGTACTTC	CTSSQDRSSSYEQYF	TRBJ2-7	TRBV1	.	.	15
TGCACCAGCAGCCAAGATTCGGGAGTGGCGACAGGGGGCTACGAGCAGTACTTC	CTSSQDSGVATGGYEQYF	TRBJ2-7	TRBV1	few	.	18
TGCGCCAGCAGCCAAGGCGGGACCTTTAATTCACCCCTCCACTTT	CASSQGGTFNSPLHF	TRBJ1-6	TRBV4-1	.	.	15
TGTGCCAGTAGTTCCCCCCAGGGAATTCAGCCCCAGCATTTT	CASSSPQGIQPQHF	TRBJ1-5	TRBV19	.	.	14
TGCGCCAGCAGTCCAAAGACTAGCGGGAGCTACGAGCAGTACTTC	CASSPKTSGSYEQYF	TRBJ2-7	TRBV10-1	.	TRBD2	15
TGCGCCAGCAGCTTGGCGGGGTCTCGCGAGCAGTACTTC	CASSLAGSREQYF	TRBJ2-7	TRBV5-1	.	.	13
TGCAGCGCCGGTAGGAGCCGAACCTACAATGAGCAGTTCTTC	CSAGRSRTYNEQFF	TRBJ2-1	TRBV29-1	.	.	14
TGTGCCAGCAGCTTAGTATCGTGGGGCGGGGCCAATGAGCAGTTCTTC	CASSLVSWGGANEQFF	TRBJ2-1	TRBV7-2	.	.	16
TGCAGCGCGACTAGCGGAATCTCCTACAATGAGCAGTTCTTC	CSATSGISYNEQFF	TRBJ2-1	TRBV29-1	.	TRBD2	14
TGTGCCAGCAGCTCCTCGTCCTCTGGAAACACCATATATTTT	CASSSSSSGNTIYF	TRBJ1-3	TRBV11-2	once	.	14
TGTGCCAGCTCACGGGGGCAGGGGGTGTTCTTCAATGAGCAGTTCTTC	CASSRGQGVFFNEQFF	TRBJ2-1	TRBV18	.	TRBD1	16
TGCGCCAGCAGTCAATCTCGGGATTTCTATGGCTACACCTTC	CASSQSRDFYGYTF	TRBJ1-2	TRBV23-1	.	.	14
TGTGCCAGCAGCCGCGGGGGGCAAGAGACCCAGTACTTC	CASSRGGQETQYF	TRBJ2-5	TRBV7-8	.	TRBD2	13
TGCAGCGCTGGAGGTGGAGTTGGTGAAGCTTTCTTT	CSAGGGVGEAFF	TRBJ1-1	TRBV29-1	.	.	12